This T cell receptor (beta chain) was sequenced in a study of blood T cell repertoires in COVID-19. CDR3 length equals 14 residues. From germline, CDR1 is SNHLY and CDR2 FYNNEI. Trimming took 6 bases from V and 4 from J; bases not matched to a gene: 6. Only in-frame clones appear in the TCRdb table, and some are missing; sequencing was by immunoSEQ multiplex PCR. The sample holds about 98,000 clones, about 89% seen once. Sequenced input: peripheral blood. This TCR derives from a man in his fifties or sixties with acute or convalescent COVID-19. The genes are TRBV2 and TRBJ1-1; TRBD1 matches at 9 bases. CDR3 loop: CASSLQGAGTEAFF. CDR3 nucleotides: TGTGCCAGCAGCCTACAGGGGGCGGGCACTGAAGCTTTCTTT.